This TCR beta chain stems from a study of cytomegalovirus exposure and HLA in healthy donors. The study's findings and limits: Trimming of TCR beta V- and J-genes showed a link, identified in a later analysis, to a missense DCLRE1C variant.

The V end lost 0 bases, the J end lost 2 bases, and 11 bases lay between the germline ends. This CDR3 contains 15 residues. Germline values: CDR1 SGHRS, CDR2 YFSETQ. Worth noting for this clone: Its target is unknown.

PCR involved 60 Vbeta and 13 Jbeta primers. As originally analysed: Approximately 12 million of tens of millions of unique TCR beta chains were shared, per a later count. Repertoires were generated with immunoSEQ multiplex PCR, while TCRdb's copy carries only in-frame clones and drops some. That table supplies the V and J calls and clone size; D and trimming were determined from the DNA. The repertoire holds roughly 140,000 clones, with roughly 83% as singletons. The chain carries TRBV5-1 and TRBJ2-5; D possibly corresponds to TRBD1 (5 bases). The receptor was derived from a man aged 35-49 years in good health and CMV-seropositive. The specimen sequenced was PBMCs. The CDR3 sequence is CASSLAGSGQETQYF. CDR3 coding DNA: TGCGCCAGCAGCTTGGCAGGGTCCGGACAAGAGACCCAGTACTTC. Complete variable domain (other parts from reference TRBV5-1 and TRBJ2-5): KAGVTQTPRYLIKTRGQQVTLSCSPISGHRSVSWYQQTPGQGLQFLFEYFSETQRNKGNFPGRFSGRQFSNSRSEMNVSTLELGDSALYLCASSLAGSGQETQYFGPGTRLLVL.